Each of the 10 T cell receptor beta chains below was sequenced from the same sample in a study of T cell responses to AZD1222 COVID-19 vaccine. The data were produced by immunoSEQ multiplex PCR, yet TCRdb's version contains in-frame clones alone and is incomplete. The data contain 150,000 to 200,000 clones, around 90% of them seen just once; the ten biggest clones take up 1% to 1.5%. The source was peripheral blood, collected 28 days after the second AZD1222 dose. The receptor set was obtained from an adult who received the AZD1222 COVID-19 vaccine.

The V and J genes are TRBV6-5 and TRBJ2-1, with TRBD2 identical over 16 bases. The CDR3 spans 14 residues. Trimming removed 11 bases from V and 8 bases from J; junction bases left unmatched: 6. CDR1 and CDR2 from the germline V gene are MNHEY and SVGAGI. As DNA, the CDR3 is TGTGCCGCCGGGACTAGCGGGGGGGCCGATGAGCAGTTCTTC. Translating gives CAAGTSGGADEQFF.

The chain carries TRBV3-1 (or the pseudogene TRBV3-2) and TRBJ1-1, with D possibly TRBD1 on 6 matching bases. Germline CDR1 LGHDT, CDR2 YNNKEL (reference sequence). Trimming stripped 5 bases from V and 9 bases from J, with 13 bases between. CDR3 length: 12 amino acids. Here the CDR3 reads CASSTGSGQAFF. The CDR3 DNA reads as TGTGCCAGCAGCACAGGGTCAGGGCAAGCTTTCTTT.

The rearrangement uses TRBV27 and TRBJ1-2; 7 bases are shared with TRBD1. Trimming took 7 bases from V and 8 from J; bases not matched to a gene: 16. This CDR3 is 15 amino acids long. Germline V gives CDR1 MNHEY, CDR2 SMNVEV (reference sequence). CDR3 sequence: CASKGIRQGVEGYTF. CDR3 nucleotide sequence: TGTGCCAGCAAGGGAATTCGACAGGGAGTGGAAGGCTACACCTTC.

This clone was detected only once. The chain has TRBV11-2 and TRBJ1-5, with D possibly being TRBD1 (5 bases). CDR1 is SGHAT and CDR2 is FQNNGV in the germline V gene. Trimming shortened V by 1 base and J by 7 bases, and 17 bases separated the two germline ends. This CDR3 has 16 residues. The CDR3 spells CASSLASGGFGQPQHF. The CDR3 DNA is TGTGCCAGCAGCTTAGCTTCTGGGGGGTTTGGACAGCCCCAGCATTTT.

This rearrangement joins TRBV18 to TRBJ2-7, with 7 bases aligning to TRBD2. The germline gives CDR1 KGHSH, CDR2 LQKENI. The V gene end was trimmed by 0 bases and the J gene end by 3 bases; junction bases not matched to a gene: 2. The CDR3 runs to 14 residues. The CDR3 region is CASSPPGGFYEQYF. In nucleotides, the CDR3 is TGTGCCAGCTCACCACCGGGGGGGTTCTACGAGCAGTACTTC.

The chain is built from TRBV6-4 and TRBJ2-1; D gene unclear. Looked up from germline, CDR1 is MRHNA and CDR2 is SNTAGT. The CDR3 contains 12 residues. Trimming took 4 bases from V and 5 from J, leaving 6 bases between them. This CDR3 is CASSGLHNEQFF. The CDR3 DNA is TGTGCCAGCAGTGGGCTCCACAATGAGCAGTTCTTC.

The chain has TRBV2 and TRBJ2-1, with 8 bases lining up with TRBD1. CDR1 and CDR2 from the germline V gene are SNHLY and FYNNEI. The CDR3 consists of 15 residues. Unmatched junction bases numbered 9, after V lost 3 bases and J lost 8 bases. The CDR3 DNA sequence: TGTGCCAGCAGTGAGAACGGCAGGGGGCGGGATGAGCAGTTCTTC. This gives the protein CASSENGRGRDEQFF.

The V gene is TRBV5-8, the J gene TRBJ1-5, with TRBD1 matching 9 bases. Germline V CDR1 and CDR2: SGHTS, YDEGEE. The CDR3 contains 16 residues. The J segment lost 0 bases and the V segment lost 7 bases, leaving 8 bases of the junction unmatched. CDR3 sequence: CASVGTGYHSNQPQHF. In DNA, the CDR3 is TGTGCCAGCGTCGGGACAGGGTATCATAGCAATCAGCCCCAGCATTTT.

The V and J genes are TRBV6-6 and TRBJ2-3; D assignment may be TRBD1 or TRBD2 (7 bases each). Trimming took off 6 bases at V and 2 bases at J, with 18 bases between the two ends. CDR3 length: 16 residues. Germline V gene sequence: CDR1 MNHNY, CDR2 SVGAGI (reference sequence). CDR3 sequence reads: CASRPRGGGFTDTQYF. The CDR3 DNA follows: TGTGCCAGCAGACCCAGGGGAGGGGGCTTCACAGATACGCAGTATTTT.

This clone appeared a single time. V and J are TRBV21-1 and TRBJ2-1; the table gives TRBD2 as D, unverified against the DNA. TRBV21-1 is classified as a pseudogene. This CDR3 is built from 20 residues. As DNA, the CDR3 is TGTGCCAGCAGCAAAGGTTTGACAGGGTTACTAGCGGGAGGAGTGAATGAGCAGTTCTTC. The encoded protein is CASSKGLTGLLAGGVNEQFF.